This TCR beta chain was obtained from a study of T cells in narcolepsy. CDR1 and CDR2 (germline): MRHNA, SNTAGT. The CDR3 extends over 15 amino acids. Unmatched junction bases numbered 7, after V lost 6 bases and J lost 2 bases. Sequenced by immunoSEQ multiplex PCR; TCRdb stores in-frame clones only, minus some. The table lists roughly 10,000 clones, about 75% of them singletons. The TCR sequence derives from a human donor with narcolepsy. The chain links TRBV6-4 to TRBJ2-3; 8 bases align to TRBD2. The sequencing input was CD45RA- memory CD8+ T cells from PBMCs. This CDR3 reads CASRDTSGHTDTQYF. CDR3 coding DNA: TGTGCCAGCAGAGATACTAGCGGTCACACAGATACGCAGTATTTT.